The next 2 T cell receptor beta chains were all read from a single sample in a study of T cells in Graves' hyperthyroidism and ophthalmopathy. It was RNA transcripts that yielded the amplified TCR beta CDR3 regions. The HTBI primer set drove a first-round RT-PCR of the TCR CDR3. TCRdb processed the multiplex PCR reads anew with MiXCR; each CDR3 protein has one entry. This table holds hundreds of thousands of distinct CDR3 sequences, more than 20% found once. The sequencing input was blood. These receptor sequences come from a man aged 25 to 40 with Graves' ophthalmopathy.

Ten or more counts support this clonotype. The chain combines TRBV7-9 with TRBJ1-2; TRBD1 matches 12 bases. J gave up 4 bases and V 5 bases, and 14 bases lay outside the gene matches. The germline V gene has CDR1 SEHNR and CDR2 FQNEAQ (reference sequence). This CDR3 has 18 amino acids. CDR3: CASSPSGDRGRVSYGYTF. CDR3 sequence (DNA): TGTGCCAGCAGCCCCTCGGGGGACAGGGGGCGAGTAAGCTATGGCTACACCTTC.

J is TRBJ1-2 and V is TRBV10-3; D is uncertain. The germline CDR1 and CDR2 sequences are ENHRY and SYGVKD. V was pared by 2 bases and J by 4 bases, with 5 bases between. The CDR3 spans 12 residues. The CDR3 nucleotides are TGTGCCATCAGTGAGACAGTCTATGGCTACACCTTC. Its translation is CAISETVYGYTF.